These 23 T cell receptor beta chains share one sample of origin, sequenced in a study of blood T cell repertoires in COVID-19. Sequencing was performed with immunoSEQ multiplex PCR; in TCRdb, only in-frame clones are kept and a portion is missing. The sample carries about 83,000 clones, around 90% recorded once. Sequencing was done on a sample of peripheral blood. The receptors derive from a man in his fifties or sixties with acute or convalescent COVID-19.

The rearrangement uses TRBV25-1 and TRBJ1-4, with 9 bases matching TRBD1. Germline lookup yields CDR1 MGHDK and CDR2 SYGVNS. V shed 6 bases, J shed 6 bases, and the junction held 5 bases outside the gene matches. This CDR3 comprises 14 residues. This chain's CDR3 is CASRDRGDYEKLFF. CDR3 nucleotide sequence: TGTGCCAGCAGGGACAGGGGTGATTATGAAAAACTGTTTTTT. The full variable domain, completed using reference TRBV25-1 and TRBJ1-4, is EADIYQTPRYLVIGTGKKITLECSQTMGHDKMYWYQQDPGMELHLIHYSYGVNSTEKGDLSSESTVSRIRTEHFPLTLESARPSHTSQYLCASRDRGDYEKLFFGSGTQLSVL.

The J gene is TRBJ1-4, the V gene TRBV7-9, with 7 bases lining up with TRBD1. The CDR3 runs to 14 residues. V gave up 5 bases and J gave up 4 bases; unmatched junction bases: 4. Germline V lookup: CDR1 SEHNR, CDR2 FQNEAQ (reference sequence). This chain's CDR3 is CASSQGQNNEKLFF. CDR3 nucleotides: TGTGCCAGCAGCCAGGGACAGAATAATGAAAAACTGTTTTTT.

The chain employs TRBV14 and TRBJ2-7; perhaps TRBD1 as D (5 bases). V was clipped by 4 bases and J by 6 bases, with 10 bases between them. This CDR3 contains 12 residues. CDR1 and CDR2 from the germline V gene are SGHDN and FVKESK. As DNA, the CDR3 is TGTGCCAGCAGCCCCACAGGCCGCGAGCAGTACTTC. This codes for CASSPTGREQYF.

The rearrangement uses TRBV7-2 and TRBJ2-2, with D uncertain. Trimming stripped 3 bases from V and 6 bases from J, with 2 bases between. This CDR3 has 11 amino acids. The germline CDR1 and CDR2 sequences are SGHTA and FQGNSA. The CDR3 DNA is TGTGCCAGCAGCTTCGCCGGGGAGCTGTTTTTT. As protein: CASSFAGELFF. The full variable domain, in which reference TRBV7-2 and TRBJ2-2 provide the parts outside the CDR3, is GAGVSQSPSNKVTEKGKDVELRCDPISGHTALYWYRQSLGQGLEFLIYFQGNSAPDKSGLPSDRFSAERTGGSVSTLTIQRTQQEDSAVYLCASSFAGELFFGEGSRLTVL.

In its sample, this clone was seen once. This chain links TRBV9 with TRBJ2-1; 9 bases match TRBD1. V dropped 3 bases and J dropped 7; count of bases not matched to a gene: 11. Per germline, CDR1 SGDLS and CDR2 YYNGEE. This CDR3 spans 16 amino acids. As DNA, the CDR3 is TGTGCCAGCAGCGGGGTCCGGGACAGGGCGTGGAATGAGCAGTTCTTC. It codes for CASSGVRDRAWNEQFF.

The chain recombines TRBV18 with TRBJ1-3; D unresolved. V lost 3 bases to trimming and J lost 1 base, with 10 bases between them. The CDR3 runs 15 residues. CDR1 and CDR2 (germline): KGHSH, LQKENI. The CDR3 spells CASSPQSGSGNTIYF. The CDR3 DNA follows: TGTGCCAGCTCACCCCAGTCGGGTTCTGGAAACACCATATATTTT.

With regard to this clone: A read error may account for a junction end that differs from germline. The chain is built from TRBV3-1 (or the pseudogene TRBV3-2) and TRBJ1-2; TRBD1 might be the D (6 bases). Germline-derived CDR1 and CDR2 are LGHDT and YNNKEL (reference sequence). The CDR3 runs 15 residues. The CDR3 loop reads CASSEDVGGAGGYTF. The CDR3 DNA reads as TGTGCCAGCAGCGAAGATGTAGGGGGGGCAGGCGGCTACACCTTC.

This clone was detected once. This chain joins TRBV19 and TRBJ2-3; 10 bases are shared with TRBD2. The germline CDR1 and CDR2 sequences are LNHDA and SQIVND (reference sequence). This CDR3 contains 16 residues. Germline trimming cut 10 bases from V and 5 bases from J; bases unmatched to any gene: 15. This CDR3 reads CATNQASGGRGDTQYF. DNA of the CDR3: TGTGCCACAAACCAGGCTAGCGGGGGTAGGGGAGATACGCAGTATTTT.

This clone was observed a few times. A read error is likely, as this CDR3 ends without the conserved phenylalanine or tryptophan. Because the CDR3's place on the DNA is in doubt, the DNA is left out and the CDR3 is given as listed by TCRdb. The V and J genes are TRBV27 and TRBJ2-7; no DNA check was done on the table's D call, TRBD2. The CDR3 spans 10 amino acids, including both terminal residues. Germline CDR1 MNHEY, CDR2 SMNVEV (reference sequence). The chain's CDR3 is CASRRPTHRD.

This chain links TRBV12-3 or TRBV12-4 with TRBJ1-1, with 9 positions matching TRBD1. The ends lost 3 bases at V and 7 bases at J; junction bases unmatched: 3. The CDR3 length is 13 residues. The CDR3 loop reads CASSLDRGSEAFF. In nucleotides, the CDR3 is TGTGCCAGCAGTTTGGACAGGGGAAGTGAAGCTTTCTTT.

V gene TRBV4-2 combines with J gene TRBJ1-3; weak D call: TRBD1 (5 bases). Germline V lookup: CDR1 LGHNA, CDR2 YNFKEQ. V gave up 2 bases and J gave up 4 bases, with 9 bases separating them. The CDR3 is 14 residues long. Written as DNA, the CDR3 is TGTGCCAGCAGCCAACAGGGAAGGGGAAACACCATATATTTT. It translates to CASSQQGRGNTIYF.

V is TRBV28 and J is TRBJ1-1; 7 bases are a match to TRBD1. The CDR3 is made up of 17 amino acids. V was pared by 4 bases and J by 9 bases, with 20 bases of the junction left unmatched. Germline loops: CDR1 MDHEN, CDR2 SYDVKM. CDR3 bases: TGTGCCAGCAGTTCCCGCCCCGGTGACAGGGAATCAGGAAAAGCTTTCTTT. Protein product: CASSSRPGDRESGKAFF.

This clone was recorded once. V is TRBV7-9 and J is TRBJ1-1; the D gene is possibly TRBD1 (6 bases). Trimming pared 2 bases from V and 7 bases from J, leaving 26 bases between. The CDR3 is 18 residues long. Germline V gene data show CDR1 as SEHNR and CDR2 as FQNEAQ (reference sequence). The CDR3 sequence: CASSLTPRPSQGMVEAFF. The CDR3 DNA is TGTGCCAGCAGCTTAACCCCCCGGCCCTCCCAGGGGATGGTTGAAGCTTTCTTT.

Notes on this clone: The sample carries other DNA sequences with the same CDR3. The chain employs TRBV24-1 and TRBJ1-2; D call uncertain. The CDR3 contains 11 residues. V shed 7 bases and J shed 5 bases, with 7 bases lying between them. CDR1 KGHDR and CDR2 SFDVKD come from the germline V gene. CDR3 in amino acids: CATSTGYGYTF. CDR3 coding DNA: TGTGCCACCAGCACTGGTTATGGCTACACCTTC.

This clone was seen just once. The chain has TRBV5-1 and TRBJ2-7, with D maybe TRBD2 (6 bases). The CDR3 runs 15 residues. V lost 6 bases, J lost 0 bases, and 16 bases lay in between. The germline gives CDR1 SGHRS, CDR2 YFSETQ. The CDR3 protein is CASTTGVGGSYEQYF. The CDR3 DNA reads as TGCGCCAGCACCACCGGGGTGGGGGGCTCCTACGAGCAGTACTTC.

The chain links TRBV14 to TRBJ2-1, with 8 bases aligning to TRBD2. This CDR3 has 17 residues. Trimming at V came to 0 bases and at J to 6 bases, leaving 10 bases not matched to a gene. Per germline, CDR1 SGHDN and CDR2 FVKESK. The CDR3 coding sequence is TGTGCCAGCAGCCAAGATGCTCCGGGGGGGCTCGGCAATGAGCAGTTCTTC. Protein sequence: CASSQDAPGGLGNEQFF.

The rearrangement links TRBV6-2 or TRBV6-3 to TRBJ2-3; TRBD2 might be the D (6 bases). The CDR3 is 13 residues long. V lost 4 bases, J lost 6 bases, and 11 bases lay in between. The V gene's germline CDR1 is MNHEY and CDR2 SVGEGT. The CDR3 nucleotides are TGTGCCAGCAGTTTTGGGACTCCCGATACGCAGTATTTT. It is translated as CASSFGTPDTQYF.

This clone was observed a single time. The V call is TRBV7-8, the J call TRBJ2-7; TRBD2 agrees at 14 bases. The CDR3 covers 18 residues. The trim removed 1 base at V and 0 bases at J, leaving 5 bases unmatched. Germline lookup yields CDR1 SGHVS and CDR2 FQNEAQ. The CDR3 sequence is CASSLGGTSGGRSYEQYF. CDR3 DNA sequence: TGTGCCAGCAGCTTAGGAGGGACTAGCGGGGGCCGCTCCTACGAGCAGTACTTC.

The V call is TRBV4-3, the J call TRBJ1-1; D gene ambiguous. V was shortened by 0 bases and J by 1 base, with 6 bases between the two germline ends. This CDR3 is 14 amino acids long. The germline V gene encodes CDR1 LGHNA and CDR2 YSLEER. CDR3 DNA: TGCGCCAGCAGCCAAGATATATCGAACACTGAAGCTTTCTTT. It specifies CASSQDISNTEAFF.

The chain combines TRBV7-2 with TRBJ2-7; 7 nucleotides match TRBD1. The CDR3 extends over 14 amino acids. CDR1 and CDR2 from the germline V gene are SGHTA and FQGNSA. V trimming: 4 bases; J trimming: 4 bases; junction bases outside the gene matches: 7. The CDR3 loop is CASSSPGGRYEQYF. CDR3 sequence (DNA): TGTGCCAGCAGCTCTCCAGGGGGAAGATACGAGCAGTACTTC.

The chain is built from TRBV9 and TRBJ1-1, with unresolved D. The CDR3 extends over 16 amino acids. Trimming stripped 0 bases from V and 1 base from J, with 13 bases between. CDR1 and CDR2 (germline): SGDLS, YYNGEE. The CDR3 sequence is CASSVAPEVGNTEAFF. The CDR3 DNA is TGTGCCAGCAGCGTAGCCCCAGAGGTTGGGAACACTGAAGCTTTCTTT.

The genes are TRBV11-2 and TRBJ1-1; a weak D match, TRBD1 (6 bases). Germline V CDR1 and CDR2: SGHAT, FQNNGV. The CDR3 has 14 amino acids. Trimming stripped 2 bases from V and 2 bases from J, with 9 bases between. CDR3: CASSLTDSNTEAFF. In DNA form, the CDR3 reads TGTGCCAGCAGCTTAACGGACAGCAACACTGAAGCTTTCTTT. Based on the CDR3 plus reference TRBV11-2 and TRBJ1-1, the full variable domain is EAGVAQSPRYKIIEKRQSVAFWCNPISGHATLYWYQQILGQGPKLLIQFQNNGVVDDSQLPKDRFSAERLKGVDSTLKIQPAKLEDSAVYLCASSLTDSNTEAFFGQGTRLTVV.

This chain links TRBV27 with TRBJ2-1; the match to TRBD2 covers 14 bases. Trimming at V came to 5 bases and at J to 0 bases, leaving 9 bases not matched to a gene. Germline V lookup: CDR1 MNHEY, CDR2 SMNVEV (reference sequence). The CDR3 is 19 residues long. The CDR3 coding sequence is TGTGCCAGCAGTCACCGACTAGCGGGGGGGATGAGCTCCTACAATGAGCAGTTCTTC. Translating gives CASSHRLAGGMSSYNEQFF.